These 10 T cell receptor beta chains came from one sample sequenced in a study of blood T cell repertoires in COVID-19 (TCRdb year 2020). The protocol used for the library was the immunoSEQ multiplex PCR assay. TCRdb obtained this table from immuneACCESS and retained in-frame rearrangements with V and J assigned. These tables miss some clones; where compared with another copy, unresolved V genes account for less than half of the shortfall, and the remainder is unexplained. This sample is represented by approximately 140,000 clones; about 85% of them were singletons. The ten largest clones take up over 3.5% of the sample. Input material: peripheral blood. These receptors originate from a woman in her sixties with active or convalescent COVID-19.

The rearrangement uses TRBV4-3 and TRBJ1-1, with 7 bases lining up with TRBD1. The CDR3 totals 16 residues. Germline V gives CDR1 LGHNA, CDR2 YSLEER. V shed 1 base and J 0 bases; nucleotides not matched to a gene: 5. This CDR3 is CASSQGQGVMNTEAFF. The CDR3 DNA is TGCGCCAGCAGCCAAGGGCAGGGGGTTATGAACACTGAAGCTTTCTTT.

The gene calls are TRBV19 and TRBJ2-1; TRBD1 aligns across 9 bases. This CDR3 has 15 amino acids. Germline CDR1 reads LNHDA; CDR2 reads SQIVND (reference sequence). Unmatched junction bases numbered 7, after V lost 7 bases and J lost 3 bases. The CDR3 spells CASTPDRGFYNEQFF. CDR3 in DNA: TGTGCCAGTACCCCGGACAGGGGTTTCTACAATGAGCAGTTCTTC.

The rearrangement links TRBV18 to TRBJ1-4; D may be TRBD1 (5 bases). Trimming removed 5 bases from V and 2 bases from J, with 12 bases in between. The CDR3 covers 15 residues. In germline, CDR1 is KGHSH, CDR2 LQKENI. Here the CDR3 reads CASSTTEGTNEKLFF. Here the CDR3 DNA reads TGTGCCAGCTCAACGACAGAAGGGACTAATGAAAAACTGTTTTTT.

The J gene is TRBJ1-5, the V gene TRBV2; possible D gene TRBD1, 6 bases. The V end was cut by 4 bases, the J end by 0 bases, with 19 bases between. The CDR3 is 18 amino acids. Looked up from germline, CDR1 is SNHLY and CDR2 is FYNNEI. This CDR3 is CASSGGGGVGSSNQPQHF. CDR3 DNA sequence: TGTGCCAGCAGTGGTGGGGGCGGTGTCGGCAGTAGCAATCAGCCCCAGCATTTT.

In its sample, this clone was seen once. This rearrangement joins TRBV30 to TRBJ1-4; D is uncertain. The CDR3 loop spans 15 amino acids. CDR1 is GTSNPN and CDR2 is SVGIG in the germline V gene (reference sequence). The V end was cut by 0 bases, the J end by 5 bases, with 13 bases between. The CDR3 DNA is TGTGCCTGGAGTGTACCCGCCCGCGGGAATGAAAAACTGTTTTTT. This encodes CAWSVPARGNEKLFF.

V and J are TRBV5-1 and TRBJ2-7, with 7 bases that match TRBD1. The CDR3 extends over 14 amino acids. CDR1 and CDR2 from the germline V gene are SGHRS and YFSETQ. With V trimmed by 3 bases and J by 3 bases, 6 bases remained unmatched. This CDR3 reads CASSYGTAVYEQYF. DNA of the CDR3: TGCGCCAGCAGCTACGGGACAGCAGTCTACGAGCAGTACTTC.

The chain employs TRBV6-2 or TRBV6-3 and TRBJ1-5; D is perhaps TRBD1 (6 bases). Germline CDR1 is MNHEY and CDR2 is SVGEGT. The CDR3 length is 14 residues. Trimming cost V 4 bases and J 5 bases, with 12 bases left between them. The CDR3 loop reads CASSSRQADQPQHF. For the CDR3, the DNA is TGTGCCAGCAGTTCCCGACAGGCTGATCAGCCCCAGCATTTT.

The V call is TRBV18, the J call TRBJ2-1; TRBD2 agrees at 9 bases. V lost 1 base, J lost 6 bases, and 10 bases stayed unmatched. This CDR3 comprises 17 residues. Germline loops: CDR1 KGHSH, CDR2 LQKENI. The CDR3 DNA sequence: TGTGCCAGCTCACCACTAGCGGGGGACCCGGCGGTCAATGAGCAGTTCTTC. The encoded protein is CASSPLAGDPAVNEQFF.

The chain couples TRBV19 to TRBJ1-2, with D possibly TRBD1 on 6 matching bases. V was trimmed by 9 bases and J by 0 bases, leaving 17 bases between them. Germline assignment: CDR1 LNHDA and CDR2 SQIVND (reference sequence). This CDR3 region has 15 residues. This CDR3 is CASRPGTLANYGYTF. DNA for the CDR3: TGTGCCAGCAGACCCGGGACACTAGCTAACTATGGCTACACCTTC.

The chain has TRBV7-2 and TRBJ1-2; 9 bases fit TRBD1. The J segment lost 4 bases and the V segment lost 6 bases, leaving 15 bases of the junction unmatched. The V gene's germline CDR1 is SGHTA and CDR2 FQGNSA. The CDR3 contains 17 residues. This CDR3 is CASSSGTGFQGGYGYTF. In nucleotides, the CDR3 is TGTGCCAGCAGTTCCGGGACAGGGTTCCAAGGAGGCTATGGCTACACCTTC. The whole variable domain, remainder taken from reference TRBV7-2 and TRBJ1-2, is GAGVSQSPSNKVTEKGKDVELRCDPISGHTALYWYRQSLGQGLEFLIYFQGNSAPDKSGLPSDRFSAERTGGSVSTLTIQRTQQEDSAVYLCASSSGTGFQGGYGYTFGSGTRLTVV.